Listed below are T cell receptor beta chains from one sample, sequenced in a study of T-cell memory formation after mild COVID-19. MiXCR was run by TCRdb on the 5' RACE reads, yielding one entry per CDR3 protein. Among about 470,000 distinct CDR3 sequences, 20% to 25% were seen once, and the ten largest hold approximately 12%. The source material was PBMCs or a T cell subset sorted from them (not recorded which). The receptors shown here come from an adult woman who had mild COVID-19 (a few samples of this study predate the infection). Cell type and time point are not known. The CDR3 runs from the conserved cysteine through the conserved F or W. The D gene is left open where the match is weak. The size of a clone is reported for some rows only, either as once, few or many, or as a class for expanded clones.

j_call v_call clone_size d_call cdr3_aa cdr3_nt
TRBJ2-7 TRBV3-1 few . CASSYKWNEQYF TGTGCCAGCAGCTATAAATGGAACGAGCAGTACTTC
TRBJ2-2 TRBV7-9 . . CASSSWQGTGELFF TGTGCCAGCAGCTCATGGCAGGGCACCGGGGAGCTGTTTTTT
TRBJ2-6 TRBV21-1 . . CASSKAGVGGTGANVLTF TGTGCCAGCAGCAAAGCGGGAGTAGGGGGAACTGGGGCCAACGTCCTGACTTTC
TRBJ1-2 TRBV29-1 few . CSVPLGFRGYTF TGCAGCGTTCCCCTGGGGTTCAGGGGCTACACCTTC
TRBJ2-7 TRBV3-1 few TRBD2 CASSQTSGREQYF TGTGCCAGCAGCCAGACTAGCGGACGGGAGCAGTACTTC
TRBJ2-7 TRBV30 . . CAWSVKDFWEQYF TGTGCCTGGAGTGTAAAGGATTTTTGGGAGCAGTACTTC
TRBJ2-1 TRBV7-9 . . CASSSNRRDEQFF TGTGCCAGCAGCTCAAACAGGCGTGATGAGCAGTTCTTC
TRBJ1-1 TRBV11-2 many . CASSPRNTEAFF TGTGCCAGCAGCCCTCGGAACACTGAAGCTTTCTTT
TRBJ2-4 TRBV27 . . CASSSIFGGRNIQYF TGTGCCAGCAGTTCCATCTTCGGGGGGCGGAACATTCAGTACTTC
TRBJ2-1 TRBV30 few . CAWRAHIGSGSRAYNEQFF TGTGCCTGGAGGGCCCATATTGGTAGCGGTTCCCGTGCCTACAATGAGCAGTTCTTC
TRBJ2-1 TRBV6-5 few . CASSQTIANEQFF TGTGCCAGCAGTCAAACGATAGCCAATGAGCAGTTCTTC
TRBJ2-1 TRBV27 few . CASRARGNEQFF TGTGCCAGCCGTGCCAGGGGAAATGAGCAGTTCTTC
TRBJ2-5 TRBV12-3/TRBV12-4 few . CASRGFEETQYF TGTGCCAGCAGGGGCTTCGAAGAGACCCAGTACTTC
TRBJ2-3 TRBV5-1 few . CASSLHRELGTDTQYF TGCGCCAGCAGCCTTCACAGGGAGCTCGGCACAGATACGCAGTATTTT
TRBJ1-3 TRBV5-1 . . CASSLSGARSPESGNTIYF TGCGCCAGCAGCCTGTCCGGGGCCCGTTCTCCCGAGAGTGGAAACACCATATATTTT
TRBJ2-4 TRBV5-5 few . CASSLVPRGANKNIQYF TGTGCCAGCAGCTTGGTCCCCCGGGGGGCCAACAAAAACATTCAGTACTTC
TRBJ2-7 TRBV5-1 few TRBD1 CASSPGQSLSYEQYF TGCGCCAGCAGCCCGGGACAGTCCCTCTCCTACGAGCAGTACTTC
TRBJ1-3 TRBV12-3/TRBV12-4 few . CASRDRDGNTIYF TGTGCCAGCAGAGACAGAGACGGAAACACCATATATTTT
TRBJ2-3 TRBV7-2 many . CASSLVGRDTQYF TGTGCCAGCAGCTTAGTGGGTAGGGATACGCAGTATTTT
TRBJ1-5 TRBV11-2 few TRBD1 CASSSHSGTGSNQPQHF TGTGCCAGCAGCTCTCATTCCGGGACAGGGAGCAATCAGCCCCAGCATTTT
TRBJ2-7 TRBV5-5 . . CASSITGTSRAKQYF TGTGCCAGCAGCATTACCGGGACAAGTCGAGCTAAGCAGTACTTC